These 10 T cell receptor beta chains were all obtained from the same sample, sequenced in a study of vaccination and CD4 T cells after COVID-19. The antigens of these receptors remain unknown. The treatment denotes: roughly ten-day PBMC culture with coronavirus spike peptide pools or control peptides (ViraFEST assay). The Oncomine TCR Beta short-read assay was applied to DNA of cultured CD4+ T cells. TCRdb reprocessed the PCR reads with MiXCR, giving one entry per CDR3 protein. This table has roughly 12,000 distinct CDR3 sequences, 60% to 85% appearing once. The sequenced sample consisted of CD4+ T cells from blood, cultured in vitro. The receptors come from a human donor who had recovered from COVID-19.

Only a few counts were recorded for this clonotype. This chain uses TRBV28 with TRBJ2-7; D remains unclear. V was pared by 5 bases and J by 4 bases, with 6 bases between. In germline, CDR1 is MDHEN, CDR2 SYDVKM. The CDR3 contains 11 residues. DNA for the CDR3: TGTGCCAGCAGTCTCCTATACGAGCAGTACTTC. As protein: CASSLLYEQYF.

The rearrangement uses TRBV6-2 or TRBV6-3 and TRBJ2-5; TRBD1 matches at 7 bases. The CDR3 extends over 17 amino acids. J was trimmed by 1 base and V by 3 bases; bases with no gene match: 11. Germline V CDR1 and CDR2: MNHEY, SVGEGT. The CDR3 bases are TGTGCCAGCAGTTATCCTCTGACAGGGCTGCCCCAAGAGACCCAGTACTTC. Translating gives CASSYPLTGLPQETQYF.

The chain joins TRBV7-6 to TRBJ1-1; TRBD1 might be the D (6 bases). V lost 5 bases to trimming and J lost 1 base, with 23 bases between them. In germline, CDR1 is SGHVS, CDR2 FNYEAQ. The CDR3 spans 18 residues. The CDR3 coding sequence is TGTGCCAGCAGCCCCCTAAGATTGAAGGACAGAACGAACACTGAAGCTTTCTTT. Its protein is CASSPLRLKDRTNTEAFF.

V gene TRBV20-1 combines with J gene TRBJ2-5; D might be TRBD2 (6 bases). CDR3 size: 14 residues. The germline V gene has CDR1 DFQATT and CDR2 SNEGSKA (reference sequence). V gave up 7 bases and J gave up 0 bases, with 15 bases separating them. DNA of the CDR3: TGCAGTGGGTCCGCGGGGACGAACCAAGAGACCCAGTACTTC. This encodes CSGSAGTNQETQYF.

CDR3 DNA: TGCGCCAGCAGCCGGGGGACTAGCCCTCCCGGGGAGCTGTTTTTT. Protein sequence: CASSRGTSPPGELFF. V usage is TRBV4-3 and J usage is TRBJ2-2, with TRBD2 identical over 9 bases. Germline trimming cut 4 bases from V and 6 bases from J; bases unmatched to any gene: 6. CDR3 length: 15 residues. Per germline, CDR1 LGHNA and CDR2 YSLEER.

The V gene is TRBV19, the J gene TRBJ1-2; the D gene is possibly TRBD1 (6 bases). V was cut by 6 bases and J by 2 bases, with 10 bases left in between. Germline loops: CDR1 LNHDA, CDR2 SQIVND (reference sequence). This CDR3 has 13 amino acids. CDR3 nucleotides: TGTGCCAGTAGCCCCGACAGGAACTATGGCTACACCTTC. Its translation is CASSPDRNYGYTF.

This clonotype came up once. V is TRBV6-2 or TRBV6-3 and J is TRBJ1-2; D is possibly TRBD1 (6 bases). Germline CDR1 and CDR2: MNHEY and SVGEGT. The CDR3 runs 15 residues. The V and J ends lost 2 bases and 4 bases respectively, with 14 bases between them. The CDR3 spells CASSYPGQRPYGYTF. In DNA, the CDR3 is TGTGCCAGCAGTTACCCCGGACAGCGGCCCTATGGCTACACCTTC.

The V call is TRBV20-1, the J call TRBJ2-3; TRBD1 aligns across 8 bases. The germline CDR1 and CDR2 sequences are DFQATT and SNEGSKA (reference sequence). CDR3 length: 15 residues. Trimming at V came to 6 bases and at J to 6 bases, leaving 14 bases not matched to a gene. CDR3 residues: CSAPPAGGLVDTQYF. Written as DNA, the CDR3 is TGCAGTGCCCCTCCTGCAGGGGGCTTAGTGGATACGCAGTATTTT.

The chain has TRBV10-3 and TRBJ1-2, with D perhaps matching TRBD1 (5 bases). Trimming shortened V by 4 bases and J by 8 bases, and 14 bases separated the two germline ends. The CDR3 is made up of 13 amino acids. Germline CDR1 and CDR2: ENHRY and SYGVKD. The CDR3 nucleotides read TGTGCCATCAGTGGGGCAGGGAGGATCGGCTACACCTTC. Translation gives CAISGAGRIGYTF.

This chain uses TRBV7-9 with TRBJ2-2; D not resolved. The CDR3 loop spans 14 amino acids. Trimming left V 6 bases short and J 2 bases short, with 10 bases between. CDR1 and CDR2 (germline): SEHNR, FQNEAQ (reference sequence). DNA for the CDR3: TGTGCCAGCAGTAGACTCCCTAACACCGGGGAGCTGTTTTTT. It specifies CASSRLPNTGELFF.